Shown below are 10 T cell receptor beta chains from a single sample sequenced in a study of blood T cell repertoires in COVID-19. TCRdb's table, derived via immunoSEQ multiplex PCR, lists solely in-frame clones and lacks some. The data contain more than 200,000 clones, over 70% of them singletons. Sequencing used peripheral blood. These receptors originate from a woman aged 45-65 years with acute or convalescent COVID-19.

The chain carries TRBV10-2 and TRBJ2-7; 8 bases match TRBD2. Germline V lookup: CDR1 WSHSY, CDR2 SAAADI. Trimming took 6 bases from V and 6 from J; bases not matched to a gene: 4. The CDR3 loop spans 12 amino acids. The CDR3 coding sequence is TGCGCCAGCAGGGAGGGGACTAGCGAGCAGTACTTC. The encoded protein is CASREGTSEQYF.

The CDR3 DNA reads TGTGCCAGCAGTTCCCCCCCCCGCGGGACCTACAATGAGCAGTTCTTC. Translation gives CASSSPPRGTYNEQFF. J is TRBJ2-1 and V is TRBV27, with D perhaps TRBD2 (6 bases). The CDR3 loop spans 16 amino acids. The germline V gene encodes CDR1 MNHEY and CDR2 SMNVEV (reference sequence). Trimming cost V 4 bases and J 2 bases, with 15 bases left between them.

The genes are TRBV7-9 and TRBJ2-1, with no clear D. Germline CDR1 SEHNR, CDR2 FQNEAQ (reference sequence). The CDR3 length is 15 residues. The germline V and J ends were trimmed by 3 bases and 6 bases, with 15 bases remaining between them. The CDR3 loop reads CASSLPIAETNEQFF. DNA for the CDR3: TGTGCCAGCAGCTTGCCGATCGCGGAGACCAATGAGCAGTTCTTC.

The V gene is TRBV19, the J gene TRBJ2-2, with D hard to call. CDR1 LNHDA and CDR2 SQIVND come from the germline V gene (reference sequence). This CDR3 has 16 residues. V lost 4 bases and J 1 base, leaving 13 bases between the germline ends. This CDR3 reads CASSTMNAKNTGELFF. In DNA form, the CDR3 reads TGTGCCAGTAGTACTATGAACGCGAAGAACACCGGGGAGCTGTTTTTT.

This rearrangement joins TRBV30 to TRBJ1-2, with D perhaps matching TRBD1 (5 bases). The germline V gene has CDR1 GTSNPN and CDR2 SVGIG (reference sequence). V was cut by 3 bases and J by 4 bases, with 9 bases left in between. The CDR3 sequence is 12 residues long. The CDR3 is CAWSPGGYGYTF. CDR3 DNA sequence: TGTGCCTGGAGCCCCGGGGGCTATGGCTACACCTTC.

The chain combines TRBV21-1 with TRBJ1-4. TRBV21-1 is a documented pseudogene. CDR3 size: 18 residues. The CDR3 DNA reads TGTGCCAGCAGCAAAGATAGCGGATTCACCGGGATGTATGAAAAACTGTTTTTT. It translates to CASSKDSGFTGMYEKLFF.

The genes are TRBV7-3 and TRBJ2-3; D is possibly TRBD2 (6 bases). Germline V gene lookup returns CDR1 SGHTA and CDR2 FQGTGA. The CDR3 is made up of 13 amino acids. Trimming took off 3 bases at V and 4 bases at J, with 8 bases between the two ends. CDR3 DNA sequence: TGTGCCAGCAGCTTGGGGGGTGCAGATACGCAGTATTTT. Its protein product is CASSLGGADTQYF.

V gene TRBV15 combines with J gene TRBJ2-2; 12 bases are shared with TRBD2. Germline CDR1 LNHNV, CDR2 YYDKDF (reference sequence). The trim removed 1 base at V and 1 base at J, leaving 7 bases unmatched. This CDR3 comprises 19 residues. The CDR3 protein is CATSRGLTSGRWNTGELFF. As DNA, the CDR3 is TGTGCCACCAGCAGAGGCCTGACTAGCGGGAGATGGAACACCGGGGAGCTGTTTTTT.

V usage is TRBV15 and J usage is TRBJ1-2; tentative D call: TRBD1 (5 bases). Deletions cut 1 base from V and 8 bases from J, with 23 bases between. This CDR3 has 17 amino acids. Germline V gene sequence: CDR1 LNHNV, CDR2 YYDKDF (reference sequence). CDR3 region: CATSRAGTGALALGYTF. Written as DNA, the CDR3 is TGTGCCACCAGCAGAGCGGGGACTGGAGCTTTAGCTTTGGGCTACACCTTC.

This clone was seen once. V and J are TRBV27 and TRBJ2-7, with a weak D call TRBD2 (6 bases). CDR3 size: 13 residues. Germline V gene lookup returns CDR1 MNHEY and CDR2 SMNVEV (reference sequence). With 7 bases removed from V and 1 base from J, the gap between germline ends came to 11 bases. In DNA, the CDR3 is TGTGCCAGCACCGGGGACTCTTCCTACGAGCAGTACTTC. The encoded protein is CASTGDSSYEQYF.